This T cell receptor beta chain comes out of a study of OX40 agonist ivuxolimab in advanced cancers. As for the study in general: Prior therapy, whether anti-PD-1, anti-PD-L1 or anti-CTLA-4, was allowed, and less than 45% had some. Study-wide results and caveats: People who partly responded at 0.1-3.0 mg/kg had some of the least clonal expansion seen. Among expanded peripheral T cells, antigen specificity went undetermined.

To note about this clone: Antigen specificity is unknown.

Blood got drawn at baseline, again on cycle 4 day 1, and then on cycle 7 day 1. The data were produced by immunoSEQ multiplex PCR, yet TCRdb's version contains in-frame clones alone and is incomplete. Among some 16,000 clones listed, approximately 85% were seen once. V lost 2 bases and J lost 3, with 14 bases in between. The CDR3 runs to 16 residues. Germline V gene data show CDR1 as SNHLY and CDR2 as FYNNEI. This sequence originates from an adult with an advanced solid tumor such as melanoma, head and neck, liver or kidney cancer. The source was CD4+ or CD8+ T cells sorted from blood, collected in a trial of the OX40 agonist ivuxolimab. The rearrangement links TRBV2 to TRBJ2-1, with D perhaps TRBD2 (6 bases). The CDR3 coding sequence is TGTGCCAGCAGTGAAAGGGACTTCCGACTCTACAATGAGCAGTTCTTC. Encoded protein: CASSERDFRLYNEQFF. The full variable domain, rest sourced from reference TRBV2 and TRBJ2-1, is EPEVTQTPSHQVTQMGQEVILRCVPISNHLYFYWYRQILGQKVEFLVSFYNNEISEKSEIFDDQFSVERPDGSNFTLKIRSTKLEDSAMYFCASSERDFRLYNEQFFGPGTRLTVL.